These T cell receptor beta chains were read from a single sample in a study of blood T cell repertoires in COVID-19. The method was immunoSEQ multiplex PCR; TCRdb's version includes in-frame clones alone and lacks a portion of them. There are some 80,000 clones in the sample; around 87% occur only once, and about 3% lies in the top ten. Source material: peripheral blood. The receptors were sampled from a woman aged 50 to 65 with active or convalescent COVID-19. Each CDR3 is given with its conserved first and last residue. A D gene is named only where the DNA matches it firmly. Clone size is shown for a subset of rows, as once, few, many or a class of expanded clone.

clone size: -
D gene: -
V gene: TRBV7-3
J gene: TRBJ1-2
CDR3 DNA: TGTGCCAGCAGCCCGAACGTCGGGGACACACATAACTATGGCTACACCTTC
CDR3 protein: CASSPNVGDTHNYGYTF

clone size: -
D gene: -
V gene: TRBV7-2
J gene: TRBJ2-7
CDR3 DNA: TGTGCCAGCAGTACCAACCCTGGCAGTTACTACGAGCAGTACTTC
CDR3 protein: CASSTNPGSYYEQYF

clone size: -
D gene: -
V gene: TRBV19
J gene: TRBJ2-1
CDR3 DNA: TGTGCCAGTAGTATTGTATACAATGAGCAGTTCTTC
CDR3 protein: CASSIVYNEQFF

clone size: -
D gene: TRBD1
V gene: TRBV7-2
J gene: TRBJ2-1
CDR3 DNA: TGTGCCAGCAGCTCGTACAGGGGGCAAAATGAGCAGTTCTTC
CDR3 protein: CASSSYRGQNEQFF

clone size: once
D gene: -
V gene: TRBV6-5
J gene: TRBJ2-5
CDR3 DNA: TGTGCCAGCCAAGTCTCGGGGTACTTAGGGGAGACCCAGTACTTC
CDR3 protein: CASQVSGYLGETQYF

clone size: -
D gene: -
V gene: TRBV13
J gene: TRBJ1-2
CDR3 DNA: TGTGCCAGCAGCTTAGGCCGGAGGGATTACTATGGCTACACCTTC
CDR3 protein: CASSLGRRDYYGYTF

clone size: -
D gene: -
V gene: TRBV6-2/TRBV6-3
J gene: TRBJ2-3
CDR3 DNA: TGTGCCAGCAGCTTTATATCCTCCACAGATACGCAGTATTTT
CDR3 protein: CASSFISSTDTQYF

clone size: -
D gene: TRBD1
V gene: TRBV28
J gene: TRBJ2-3
CDR3 DNA: TGTGCCAGCAGTTCACACAGGGGCTACACAGATACGCAGTATTTT
CDR3 protein: CASSSHRGYTDTQYF

clone size: -
D gene: -
V gene: TRBV21-1
J gene: TRBJ1-6
CDR3 DNA: TGTGCCAGCAGCAAAGGGCCGACAGAAAGCTCCTATAATTCACCCCTCCACTTT
CDR3 protein: CASSKGPTESSYNSPLHF

clone size: -
D gene: TRBD2
V gene: TRBV4-1
J gene: TRBJ2-2
CDR3 DNA: TGCGCCAGCAGCCCCGGTGGGCTAGCGGGGATCACCGGGGAGCTGTTTTTT
CDR3 protein: CASSPGGLAGITGELFF

clone size: -
D gene: TRBD1
V gene: TRBV11-2
J gene: TRBJ1-4
CDR3 DNA: TGTGCCAGCAGCCCCCGACAGGGACGGAATGAAAAACTGTTTTTT
CDR3 protein: CASSPRQGRNEKLFF

clone size: -
D gene: -
V gene: TRBV9
J gene: TRBJ2-5
CDR3 DNA: TGTGCCAGCAGCGTAGGCCGGTCTTTAGCCCACTTTAAAGAGACCCAGTACTTC
CDR3 protein: CASSVGRSLAHFKETQYF

clone size: -
D gene: TRBD2
V gene: TRBV19
J gene: TRBJ2-3
CDR3 DNA: TGTGCCAGTAGTCCCTTTCGACCTAGCGGTACAGATACGCAGTATTTT
CDR3 protein: CASSPFRPSGTDTQYF

clone size: -
D gene: TRBD1
V gene: TRBV7-2
J gene: TRBJ2-7
CDR3 DNA: TGTGCCAGCAGGGGGGGACAGGGCCTTAACTACGAGCAGTACTTC
CDR3 protein: CASRGGQGLNYEQYF

clone size: -
D gene: -
V gene: TRBV4-1
J gene: TRBJ2-5
CDR3 DNA: TGCGCCAGCAGCCAAGTGGACTTCTTGGAGACCCAGTACTTC
CDR3 protein: CASSQVDFLETQYF

clone size: few
D gene: TRBD1
V gene: TRBV11-1
J gene: TRBJ2-5
CDR3 DNA: TGTGCCAGCAGCTTCCGACAGGGGGGAATTAAAGAGACCCAGTACTTC
CDR3 protein: CASSFRQGGIKETQYF

clone size: -
D gene: TRBD2
V gene: TRBV14
J gene: TRBJ2-3
CDR3 DNA: TGTGCCAGCAGCCAAAGTCGGGGGGGCGGCACAGATACGCAGTATTTT
CDR3 protein: CASSQSRGGGTDTQYF

clone size: -
D gene: -
V gene: TRBV5-1
J gene: TRBJ2-5
CDR3 DNA: TGCGCCAGCAGCTTTTCCAGGGCCGAGACCCAGTACTTC
CDR3 protein: CASSFSRAETQYF

clone size: -
D gene: TRBD1
V gene: TRBV18
J gene: TRBJ2-7
CDR3 DNA: TGTGCCAGCTCACCCGGGACAGGGGCCTACGAGCAGTACTTC
CDR3 protein: CASSPGTGAYEQYF

clone size: -
D gene: -
V gene: TRBV24-1
J gene: TRBJ1-4
CDR3 DNA: TGTGCCACCAGTGATGGGGGGGCGCCTAATGAAAAACTGTTTTTT
CDR3 protein: CATSDGGAPNEKLFF

clone size: -
D gene: -
V gene: TRBV21-1
J gene: TRBJ1-1
CDR3 DNA: TGTGCCAGCAGCCTAGGGGCCCACCAGAACACTGAAGCTTTCTTT
CDR3 protein: CASSLGAHQNTEAFF

clone size: -
D gene: -
V gene: TRBV29-1
J gene: TRBJ2-1
CDR3 DNA: TGCAGCGTTTGGGGGGACTTCGAATTCTTC
CDR3 protein: CSVWGDFEFF

clone size: once
D gene: -
V gene: TRBV10-3
J gene: TRBJ1-1
CDR3 DNA: TGTGCCATCAGTGTCAGTGGCACTGAAGCTTTCTTT
CDR3 protein: CAISVSGTEAFF

clone size: -
D gene: TRBD1
V gene: TRBV6-1
J gene: TRBJ2-1
CDR3 DNA: TGTGCCAGCAGATCCTCCGGGACAGGGGGTGTCGAGCAGTTCTTC
CDR3 protein: CASRSSGTGGVEQFF

clone size: few
D gene: -
V gene: TRBV10-3
J gene: TRBJ2-3
CDR3 DNA: TGTGCCATCAGGCCGGCCGCGGCAGATACGCAGTATTTT
CDR3 protein: CAIRPAAADTQYF

clone size: -
D gene: TRBD1
V gene: TRBV19
J gene: TRBJ2-5
CDR3 DNA: TGTGCCAGTAGGACGACAGGGTCGGAGACCCAGTACTTC
CDR3 protein: CASRTTGSETQYF

clone size: -
D gene: TRBD1
V gene: TRBV15
J gene: TRBJ1-2
CDR3 DNA: TGTGCCACCAGCAGAGATCAGTGGACAGGGGGTAACTATGGCTACACCTTC
CDR3 protein: CATSRDQWTGGNYGYTF

clone size: -
D gene: -
V gene: TRBV18
J gene: TRBJ1-1
CDR3 DNA: TGTGCCAGCTCACCTACGGGGGGCTGGGCTTTCTTT
CDR3 protein: CASSPTGGWAFF

clone size: once
D gene: TRBD1
V gene: TRBV3-1/TRBV3-2
J gene: TRBJ2-5
CDR3 DNA: TGTGCCAGCAGTACAGGGGATCGGGAGACCCAGTACTTC
CDR3 protein: CASSTGDRETQYF

clone size: -
D gene: -
V gene: TRBV7-2
J gene: TRBJ2-7
CDR3 DNA: TGTGCCAGCAGCTTAGCGTATGGACAGAAAGGGTACGAGCAGTACTTC
CDR3 protein: CASSLAYGQKGYEQYF